The present entry profiles one T cell receptor beta chain with its context. The record originates from a study of T cell changes during pregnancy in multiple sclerosis. Germline V gene sequence: CDR1 SEHNR, CDR2 FQNEAQ (reference sequence). CDR3 length equals 16 residues. J was trimmed by 0 bases and V by 4 bases; bases with no gene match: 4. TCRdb's copy holds only in-frame clones and misses some; the assay was immunoSEQ multiplex PCR. The profile shows about 77,000 clones, 85% to 95% of them singletons. The chain joins TRBV7-9 to TRBJ2-1, with 9 bases aligning to TRBD2. The clonotype originates from a female donor in good health, enrolled as a control in a pregnancy study. This specimen consisted of peripheral blood, obtained after pregnancy. As DNA, the CDR3 is TGTGCCAGCAGCTCGACTAGCGGTAGCTCCTACAATGAGCAGTTCTTC. It translates to CASSSTSGSSYNEQFF.